This TCR beta chain was profiled in a study of blood T cells in healthy people across ages (dated by TCRdb to the mid-2010s). At the level of the whole study: In model experiments, template switching captured about one uniquely barcoded TCR beta cDNA molecule for every two T cells. The study measured age-related changes in TCR beta repertoire diversity using deep sequencing normalized with unique cDNA molecular identifiers. Two additional independent replicas of 1 million unique cDNA reads from the same blood draw were analyzed for two donors (one aged 18 to 30 and one aged 80 or older). The donors were split into four age groups: young (average around 15 years), middle-aged (around 40), aged (more than 60) and long-lived (approximately 80). To avoid experimental bias, donors of different ages were distributed randomly across sequencing lanes.

CDR1 and CDR2 (MNHNS, SASEGT) derive from the germline V gene. Trimming accounts for 6 bases at V and 5 bases at J, while the number of junction bases matched to no gene is 3. Taken from cysteine to phenylalanine, the CDR3 has 12 residues. This entry keeps only the CDR3 DNA: 36 bases, framed from base 1. The donors were under 40 Caucasian individuals from Russia, aged 6 to 90 years, who were systemically healthy. Approximately 9.7 milliliters of peripheral blood were drawn from each donor into EDTA-treated Vacutainer tubes. Ficoll-Paque density-gradient centrifugation was used to isolate PBMCs, with at least 6.5 million obtained per sample. Total RNA was extracted from PBMCs with Trizol reagent, with at least 6 micrograms obtained per sample. For every donor, flow cytometry on a PBMC aliquot measured the percentage of naive CD45RAhigh/CD27high T cells. The paper as a whole reports these results and caveats: A strong correlation was found between observed TCR beta diversity and the percentage of naive T cells measured by flow cytometry. Observed TCR beta diversity per million T cells fell roughly linearly with age, and a significant reduction was already apparent by age about 43. Since profiling was done on bulk unsorted PBMCs, naive and antigen-experienced compartments could not be conclusively compared. Compared with the aged group, more naive CD4+ T cells, fewer expanded clones and increased TCR diversity were shown by the long-lived group, suggesting age selection. The CMV infection status of donors was not known, potentially confounding age-related changes in expanded clonotypes. Estimates of total diversity based on one million sequenced T cells were considered lower bounds and underestimates.

Worth noting for this clonotype: Which antigen it targets is not known. No qualities accompany the bases; no much larger clone lies one base away.

Libraries were built with 5' RACE. The instrument given in TCRdb is Illumina HiSeq 2500. The second PCR ran for roughly 7 to 11 cycles and used a J-beta primer mix along with a sample-barcoded 5' primer. A unique molecular identifier was introduced onto each TCR beta cDNA molecule by a template-switch 5' adaptor carrying 12 random nucleotides. Each sample yielded at least 2.5 million CDR3-containing paired-end reads. All of the RNA was converted into first-strand cDNA using the Mint cDNA synthesis kit, with a TRBC-specific oligonucleotide serving as the primer. Following uracil-DNA glycosylase treatment, a first 18-cycle PCR with universal primers M1SS and BC2_uni_R was performed on all cDNA. The paper's processing steps were these. For normalization, 1 million high-quality reads were randomly selected from each sample, with every read carrying a distinct molecular identifier. Instead of being binned into consensus sequences, reads that shared molecular identifiers were thrown out. CDR3 identification, clonotype clustering and error correction used MiTCR with a Q25 quality threshold and the strictest error-elimination algorithm. A nonparametric unseen species model with Euler transformation was used to estimate a lower bound on total TCR beta diversity. TCRdb took the public reads, trimmed them with fastp at Q25, ran MiXCR for clone calling and kept in-frame beta chains. Every distinct CDR3 protein forms one entry, paired with its most common genes and DNA. For this entry, the V and J calls and clone size follow TCRdb and not the study's own pipeline. In all, the sample holds over 1.5 million distinct CDR3 sequences, and just under 50% of those were seen once. Clones ranked in the top ten supply 2.1% of the sample.

The receptor was isolated from a woman aged 40 to 50 in good health. Sequenced input: blood. Recombination joined TRBV6-1 with TRBJ2-5; 7 junctional bases match TRBD1. For the CDR3, the sequence is CASRGTDETQYF. The base sequence is TGTGCCAGCAGGGGGACAGATGAGACCCAGTACTTC.